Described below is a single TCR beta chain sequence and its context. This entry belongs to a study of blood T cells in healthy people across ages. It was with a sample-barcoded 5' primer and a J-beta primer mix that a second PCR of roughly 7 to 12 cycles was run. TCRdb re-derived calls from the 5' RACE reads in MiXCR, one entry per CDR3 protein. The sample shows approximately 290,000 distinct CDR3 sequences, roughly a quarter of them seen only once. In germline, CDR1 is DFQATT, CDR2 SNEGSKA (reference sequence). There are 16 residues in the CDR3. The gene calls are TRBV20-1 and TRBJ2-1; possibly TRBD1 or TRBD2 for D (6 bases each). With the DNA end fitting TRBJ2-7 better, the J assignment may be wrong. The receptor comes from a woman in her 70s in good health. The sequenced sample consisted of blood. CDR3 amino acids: CSVGVKGGLSSYEQYF. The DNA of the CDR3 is TGCAGTGTAGGCGTGAAGGGGGGATTAAGCTCCTACGAGCAGTACTTC.